Detailed here is one T cell receptor beta chain. Its specific antigen is unknown. One base away there is no much larger clone; base qualities are not given. Trimming accounts for 4 bases at V and 4 bases at J, while the number of junction bases matched to no gene is 6. Looking up the germline V gene yields CDR1 SGHRS and CDR2 YFSETQ. The cysteine opens and the phenylalanine closes a CDR3 of 14 amino acids. Only CDR3 DNA is held: 42 bases, read in frame from base 1. Enrolling through a virtual design, the prospective study's participants ranged in age from roughly 18 to 89 years and lived across some 23 United States geographic areas. In the prospective study, cohorts were assigned on the basis of participant-reported clinical history obtained from a screening survey and a study questionnaire. Exposed participants had been in contact, within 2 weeks of entering the study, with a person who had a PCR-confirmed or clinician-diagnosed case of COVID-19. Each participant in the prospective study had whole blood, serum and a nasopharyngeal or oropharyngeal swab collected by mobile phlebotomists. Participants in the prospective study had the option to provide additional blood draws and questionnaires over an approximately 2-month period. Blood samples from the prospective study were shipped frozen or at room temperature prior to DNA extraction.

This sample is drawn from a study of blood T cell repertoires in COVID-19 (dated by TCRdb to the early 2020s). The study in broad terms: Samples from collaborators originated in the United States, Italy and Spain and spanned both the acute and convalescent phases of COVID-19. The material from the prospective study consisted of cDNA or gDNA derived from T cells, B-cell-depleted T cells, or PBMCs. The dataset comprised deeply sampled blood TCRbeta repertoires from subjects exposed to, actively infected with, or recovered from COVID-19. The repertoires were made available in a free public database intended to serve as a resource for research on the immune response to SARS-CoV-2. Samples were obtained from the ongoing ImmuneRACE study (first 160 participants) and from about 1,300 subjects provided by 6 global collaborators. The sample metadata nearly always contained a de-identified subject ID, COVID-19 status, age in years and sex. Where HLA class I and class II types were available, the types were taken from metadata supplied by the sample provider, not from assay-based typing. Overall study outcomes, separate from this receptor: The amount of clinical and demographic metadata varied by source and participant and was provided uncurated.

The immunoSEQ Assay, a bias-controlled multiplex PCR, was used to amplify TCRbeta CDR3 regions from genomic DNA. Under the source paper's analysis protocol: Nucleated cell counts per sample were estimated from amplification of reference gene primers within the assay. To quantify the absolute abundance of each unique TCRbeta CDR3 rearrangement, sequence reads were collapsed and filtered. Productive Simpson clonality was computed per sample as the square root of Simpson's diversity index over productive rearrangements. TCRdb mirrors the immuneACCESS table, restricted to in-frame sequences. Some clones are absent from its copies; in checked studies, under half trace to an unresolved V gene, and the reason for the others is unknown. V and J calls and clone size follow that table, whereas D and trimming were derived from the DNA. In all, the sample holds hundreds of thousands of clones, and 83% of those were seen once. Approximately 4% of the sample comes from the top ten.

In this chain, TRBV5-1 is recombined with TRBJ1-2; the junction holds 8 bases that match TRBD1. The sample taken for sequencing was PBMCs or T cells enriched from blood (not recorded which). This TCR came from a woman in her thirties or forties who had been exposed to COVID-19. The CDR3 loop reads CASSTGQGSYGYTF. The DNA reads TGCGCCAGCAGCACCGGACAGGGTAGCTATGGCTACACCTTC.